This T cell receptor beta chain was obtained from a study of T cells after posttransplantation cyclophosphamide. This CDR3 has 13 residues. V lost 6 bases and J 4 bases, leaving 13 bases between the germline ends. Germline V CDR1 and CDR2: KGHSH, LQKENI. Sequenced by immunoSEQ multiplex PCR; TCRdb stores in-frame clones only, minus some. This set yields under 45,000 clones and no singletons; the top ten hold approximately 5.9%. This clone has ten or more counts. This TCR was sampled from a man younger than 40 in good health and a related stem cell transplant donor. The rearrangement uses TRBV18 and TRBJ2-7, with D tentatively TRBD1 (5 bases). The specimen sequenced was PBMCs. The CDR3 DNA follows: TGTGCCAGCTCCCCTAGGACAAATTACGAGCAGTACTTC. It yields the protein CASSPRTNYEQYF.